The next 26 T cell receptor beta chains were all read from a single sample in a study of yellow fever vaccine responses in identical twins. TCRdb itself ran the RT-PCR reads through MiXCR, one entry per CDR3 protein. The sample lists approximately 32,000 distinct CDR3 sequences; 45% to 65% were seen once. The input for sequencing was T cells from blood (PBMCs), unsorted or a sorted subset (not recorded which), taken before or after yellow fever vaccination (not recorded which). All receptors come from a woman between 18 and 30 years old who received the yellow fever vaccine.

This chain uses TRBV18 with TRBJ1-5, with D possibly matching TRBD1 (6 bases). In germline, CDR1 is KGHSH, CDR2 LQKENI. Trimming cost V 6 bases and J 0 bases, with 9 bases left between them. CDR3 length equals 14 residues. CDR3: CASSRTDSNQPQHF. In DNA, the CDR3 is TGTGCCAGCTCCCGGACAGATAGCAATCAGCCCCAGCATTTT.

This clonotype turned up a few times. The chain links TRBV9 to TRBJ1-6; D is uncertain. There are 16 residues in the CDR3. Trimming stripped 3 bases from V and 0 bases from J, with 10 bases between. Germline-derived CDR1 and CDR2 are SGDLS and YYNGEE. The CDR3 coding sequence is TGTGCCAGCAGCGCCCACTTGAGCTCCTATAATTCACCCCTCCACTTT. This codes for CASSAHLSSYNSPLHF.

The chain combines TRBV5-1 with TRBJ2-1; 11 bases fit TRBD2. The CDR3 runs 15 residues. CDR1 SGHRS and CDR2 YFSETQ come from the germline V gene. V shed 4 bases and J 5 bases; nucleotides not matched to a gene: 5. This CDR3 reads CASSDSGGVNNEQFF. In DNA form, the CDR3 reads TGCGCCAGCAGCGATAGCGGGGGGGTTAACAATGAGCAGTTCTTC.

The chain employs TRBV11-1 and TRBJ2-7; no definite D call. Germline V gene sequence: CDR1 SGHAT, CDR2 FQDESV (reference sequence). CDR3 size: 13 residues. The germline V and J ends were trimmed by 1 base and 4 bases, with 8 bases remaining between them. CDR3 in amino acids: CASSLGPRYEQYV. The CDR3 region has the DNA TGTGCCAGCAGCTTAGGACCGAGATACGAGCAGTACGTC.

V is TRBV5-6 and J is TRBJ2-1; TRBD2 aligns across 8 bases. With V trimmed by 4 bases and J by 4 bases, 7 bases remained unmatched. Germline V CDR1 and CDR2: SGHDT, YYEEEE. This CDR3 contains 15 residues. The CDR3 DNA sequence: TGTGCCAGCAGCCTCAGCGGGAGAGAATACAATGAGCAGTTCTTC. It specifies CASSLSGREYNEQFF.

V usage is TRBV20-1 and J usage is TRBJ2-7; 10 bases agree with TRBD2. The germline gives CDR1 DFQATT, CDR2 SNEGSKA (reference sequence). This CDR3 region has 13 residues. V dropped 5 bases and J dropped 4; count of bases not matched to a gene: 5. The CDR3: CSALSTSGYEQYF. The CDR3 bases are TGCAGTGCTTTGTCGACTAGCGGGTACGAGCAGTACTTC.

V and J are TRBV19 and TRBJ2-2; perhaps TRBD2 as D (5 bases). The CDR3 consists of 15 residues. Per the germline V gene, CDR1 is LNHDA and CDR2 is SQIVND (reference sequence). Trimming took off 6 bases at V and 0 bases at J, with 11 bases between the two ends. CDR3 loop: CASRPGNANTGELFF. The CDR3 DNA sequence: TGTGCCAGTAGACCGGGGAACGCGAACACCGGGGAGCTGTTTTTT. Filled out from reference TRBV19 and TRBJ2-2, the complete variable domain reads DGGITQSPKYLFRKEGQNVTLSCEQNLNHDAMYWYRQDPGQGLRLIYYSQIVNDFQKGDIAEGYSVSREKKESFPLTVTSAQKNPTAFYLCASRPGNANTGELFFGEGSRLTVL.

The rearrangement uses TRBV29-1 and TRBJ1-2; D gene unclear. V lost 6 bases and J 2 bases, leaving 7 bases between the germline ends. The CDR3 loop spans 11 amino acids. Germline values: CDR1 SQVTM, CDR2 ANQGSEA. CDR3 amino acids: CSVKENYGYTF. DNA of the CDR3: TGCAGCGTAAAGGAGAACTATGGCTACACCTTC.

The V and J genes are TRBV4-1 and TRBJ2-1, with 9 nucleotides matching TRBD1. The CDR3 has 16 amino acids. Germline trimming cut 4 bases from V and 1 base from J; bases unmatched to any gene: 5. The germline V gene encodes CDR1 MGHRA and CDR2 YSYEKL. The CDR3 DNA reads TGCGCCAGCAGCCCTCGGGACAGGGTGTCCTACAATGAGCAGTTCTTC. Translating it yields CASSPRDRVSYNEQFF.

Only one count was recorded for this clonotype. The genes are TRBV2 and TRBJ2-7; 8 bases map to TRBD1. Germline CDR1 SNHLY, CDR2 FYNNEI. CDR3 length equals 14 residues. After removal of 2 bases from V and 2 bases from J, the junction contained 2 bases not matched to a gene. CDR3 DNA sequence: TGTGCCAGCAGTGAAACCAGGGGGCCCTACGAGCAGTACGTC. This sequence encodes CASSETRGPYEQYV.

The chain recombines TRBV2 with TRBJ2-5; 9 bases agree with TRBD1. J gave up 7 bases and V 5 bases, and 14 bases lay outside the gene matches. The CDR3 has 16 amino acids. Germline CDR1 is SNHLY and CDR2 is FYNNEI. CDR3 amino acids: CASSSTGQGPWGTQYF. CDR3 in DNA: TGTGCCAGCAGTTCGACCGGACAGGGGCCATGGGGGACCCAGTACTTC.

The chain has TRBV21-1 and TRBJ2-7; TRBD2, the table's D call, was not compared with the DNA. TRBV21-1 is a recognized pseudogene. The CDR3 covers 15 residues. The DNA of the CDR3 is TGTGCCAGCAGCAAAGGAGGGATCCGCTCCTACGAGCAGTACTTC. This translates into CASSKGGIRSYEQYF.

The rearrangement uses TRBV2 and TRBJ2-3, with D uncertain. The V end lost 6 bases, the J end lost 4 bases, and 11 bases lay between the germline ends. CDR1 is SNHLY, CDR2 FYNNEI, per germline. The CDR3 has 13 amino acids. The CDR3 DNA sequence: TGTGCCAGCAGGGAGTTGGTTGCAGATACGCAGTATTTT. Translation: CASRELVADTQYF.

The chain employs TRBV11-3 and TRBJ2-3, with 12 bases matching TRBD2. The CDR3 is made up of 16 amino acids. Trimming took 4 bases from V and 6 from J; bases not matched to a gene: 8. Germline loops: CDR1 SGHNT, CDR2 YENEEA. The DNA for the CDR3 is TGTGCCAGCAGCTCTGGACTAGCGGGGCCCCGGGATACGCAGTATTTT. It yields the protein CASSSGLAGPRDTQYF.

The rearrangement uses TRBV11-2 and TRBJ1-4; D unresolved. CDR3 size: 13 residues. The germline V gene has CDR1 SGHAT and CDR2 FQNNGV. Trimming left V 2 bases short and J 8 bases short, with 9 bases between. As DNA, the CDR3 is TGTGCCAGCAGCTTACATCGTCGGGAAAAACTGTTTTTT. Its protein is CASSLHRREKLFF. Full variable domain (remainder filled in from reference TRBV11-2 and TRBJ1-4): EAGVAQSPRYKIIEKRQSVAFWCNPISGHATLYWYQQILGQGPKLLIQFQNNGVVDDSQLPKDRFSAERLKGVDSTLKIQPAKLEDSAVYLCASSLHRREKLFFGSGTQLSVL.

This clonotype was detected once. This sequence joins TRBV27 and TRBJ2-7; D is undetermined. Trimming left V 7 bases short and J 5 bases short, with 9 bases between. CDR1 is MNHEY, CDR2 SMNVEV, per germline (reference sequence). The CDR3 sequence is 11 residues long. The CDR3 region has the DNA TGTGCCAGCACCCCGCTGGACGAGCAGTACGTC. Amino acids: CASTPLDEQYV.

The J gene is TRBJ2-3, the V gene TRBV29-1; possible D gene TRBD1, 5 bases. The CDR3 runs 13 residues. Germline V gene lookup returns CDR1 SQVTM and CDR2 ANQGSEA. Trimming left V 5 bases short and J 2 bases short, with 11 bases between. The CDR3 DNA is TGCAGCGTTTCAGCAGGGCTCACAGATACGCAGTATTTT. It translates to CSVSAGLTDTQYF.

This clonotype was counted a few times. The chain carries TRBV6-5 and TRBJ1-3; weak D call: TRBD1 (5 bases). V was pared by 1 base and J by 4 bases, with 17 bases between. Germline V gene lookup returns CDR1 MNHEY and CDR2 SVGAGI. The length of the CDR3 is 17 residues. The CDR3 nucleotides read TGTGCCAGCAGTTACTTCTCAGGGTCAGGAAGAGGAAACACCATATATTTT. Residues: CASSYFSGSGRGNTIYF.

J is TRBJ2-1 and V is TRBV15; D not certain. The CDR3 sequence is 15 residues long. Per the germline V gene, CDR1 is LNHNV and CDR2 is YYDKDF (reference sequence). Trimming cost V 6 bases and J 13 bases, with 25 bases left between them. CDR3 residues: CATRSLGTKSSEQFF. The CDR3 DNA follows: TGTGCCACCAGGAGCCTCGGAACTAAATCCAGTGAACAGTTCTTC.

This clonotype has more than one count but fewer than ten. This CDR3 is CASSLEQGGNEQFF. The CDR3 DNA is TGCGCCAGCAGCTTGGAACAGGGGGGCAATGAGCAGTTCTTC. The V call is TRBV5-1, the J call TRBJ2-1, with TRBD1 matching 8 bases. The germline CDR1 and CDR2 sequences are SGHRS and YFSETQ. This CDR3 contains 14 residues. V lost 0 bases and J lost 6; bases outside the gene matches: 2.

The chain couples TRBV11-1 to TRBJ2-1, with TRBD2 matching 11 bases. V was clipped by 0 bases and J by 4 bases; unmatched bases: 2. This CDR3 is 16 amino acids long. The V gene's germline CDR1 is SGHAT and CDR2 FQDESV (reference sequence). The CDR3 DNA reads as TGTGCCAGCAGCTTAGCGGGGACTAGCGGTTACAATGAGCAGTTCTTC. Its translation is CASSLAGTSGYNEQFF.

The rearrangement uses TRBV7-3 and TRBJ2-7; D is unresolved. The CDR3 covers 11 residues. V lost 6 bases and J lost 1, with 4 bases in between. Germline values: CDR1 SGHTA, CDR2 FQGTGA. In DNA, the CDR3 is TGTGCCAGCAGGTTATCCTACGAGCAGTACTTC. The encoded protein is CASRLSYEQYF.

This clonotype was detected only a few times. The J gene is TRBJ1-1, the V gene TRBV7-9; D is ambiguous. Deletions cut 5 bases from V and 4 bases from J, with 11 bases between. This CDR3 is built from 13 residues. Per germline, CDR1 SEHNR and CDR2 FQNEAQ (reference sequence). This CDR3 reads CASSPARGTEAFF. Written as DNA, the CDR3 is TGTGCCAGCAGCCCTGCAAGAGGCACTGAAGCTTTCTTT.

V usage is TRBV12-5 and J usage is TRBJ1-1; weak D call: TRBD1 (5 bases). The V end was cut by 7 bases, the J end by 1 base, with 13 bases between. Germline loops: CDR1 LGHNT, CDR2 FRNRAP. CDR3 size: 14 residues. The chain's CDR3 is CASVVGLTNTEAFF. As DNA, the CDR3 is TGTGCTAGTGTCGTGGGACTTACGAACACTGAAGCTTTCTTT.

This clonotype occurred once. This chain joins TRBV21-1 and TRBJ1-5. TRBV21-1 is a known pseudogene. This CDR3 has 16 amino acids. CDR3 residues: CASSNSPQDSNQPQHF. The DNA for the CDR3 is TGTGCCAGCAGCAATTCTCCCCAAGATAGCAATCAGCCCCAGCATTTT.

This clonotype was seen only a few times. The chain carries TRBV14 and TRBJ2-5; D is ambiguous. Germline V gene lookup returns CDR1 SGHDN and CDR2 FVKESK. V was clipped by 3 bases and J by 7 bases, with 12 bases between them. The CDR3 runs 13 residues. The CDR3, as DNA: TGTGCCAGCAGCCAGCCGGCGGCAAGGACCCAGTACTTC. Translating it yields CASSQPAARTQYF.